This passage covers 21 T cell receptor beta chains from one sample sequenced in a study of Tregs in tolerant kidney transplant recipients. Some clones are missing from TCRdb's copy, which holds only in-frame ones; the method was immunoSEQ multiplex PCR. Among over 60,000 clones listed, around nine tenths were seen once. Here the sequenced sample was CD4+ T cells from blood, taken before the transplant. The source is a human donor who received a combined kidney and bone marrow transplant.

The chain carries TRBV27 and TRBJ2-3; a weak D match, TRBD1 (5 bases). The V end lost 5 bases, the J end lost 4 bases, and 25 bases lay between the germline ends. Looked up from germline, CDR1 is MNHEY and CDR2 is SMNVEV (reference sequence). The CDR3 has 18 residues. As DNA, the CDR3 is TGTGCCAGCAGTACGAATCTAGGACAAGTTCATGAGTCAGATACGCAGTATTTT. Translation gives CASSTNLGQVHESDTQYF.

This clone has a single count. This chain connects TRBV19 to TRBJ1-1; TRBD1 might be the D (5 bases). CDR3 length: 15 residues. Trimming took 6 bases from V and 0 from J, leaving 14 bases between them. Looked up from germline, CDR1 is LNHDA and CDR2 is SQIVND (reference sequence). The CDR3: CASSPHGGMNTEAFF. CDR3 coding DNA: TGTGCCAGTAGCCCCCACGGGGGAATGAACACTGAAGCTTTCTTT.

V usage is TRBV6-6 and J usage is TRBJ2-2; 11 bases line up with TRBD2. There are 16 residues in the CDR3. Trimming took 6 bases from V and 5 from J; bases not matched to a gene: 8. The germline V gene encodes CDR1 MNHNY and CDR2 SVGAGI (reference sequence). The CDR3 is CASSHGLAGGTGELFF. For the CDR3, the DNA is TGTGCCAGCAGCCACGGGCTAGCGGGAGGAACCGGGGAGCTGTTTTTT.

This chain joins TRBV6-1 and TRBJ2-7; a weak D match, TRBD1 (7 bases). CDR3 size: 14 residues. The germline gives CDR1 MNHNS, CDR2 SASEGT. Trimming removed 5 bases from V and 3 bases from J, with 14 bases in between. In nucleotides, the CDR3 is TGTGCCAGCAGTCAGGGGGGTAAGGACTACGAGCAGTACTTC. As protein: CASSQGGKDYEQYF.

In regard to this clone: Other DNA sequences in the sample encode the same CDR3. This sequence joins TRBV19 and TRBJ1-1, with D perhaps TRBD1 (6 bases). In germline, CDR1 is LNHDA, CDR2 SQIVND (reference sequence). V lost 6 bases to trimming and J lost 6 bases, with 11 bases between them. The CDR3 contains 12 residues. CDR3 sequence reads: CASSKQGPEAFF. The CDR3 nucleotides read TGTGCCAGTAGCAAACAGGGACCTGAAGCTTTCTTT.

This clone appeared a single time. The chain couples TRBV15 to TRBJ1-5, with a weak D call TRBD1 (5 bases). Looked up from germline, CDR1 is LNHNV and CDR2 is YYDKDF (reference sequence). V shed 8 bases and J shed 1 base, with 12 bases lying between them. The CDR3 length is 14 residues. The CDR3 region has the DNA TGTGCCACCCGAAGGGGTATGAGCAATCAGCCCCAGCATTTT. Its translation: CATRRGMSNQPQHF.

This chain connects TRBV5-1 to TRBJ1-2, with 10 nucleotides matching TRBD1. The length of the CDR3 is 17 residues. Per germline, CDR1 SGHRS and CDR2 YFSETQ. The V gene end was trimmed by 2 bases and the J gene end by 3 bases; junction bases not matched to a gene: 10. The DNA of the CDR3 is TGCGCCAGCAGCTTAGGGCGACAGGGGGCGCATCACTATGGCTACACCTTC. Translated: CASSLGRQGAHHYGYTF.

The chain recombines TRBV10-3 with TRBJ1-1; 7 nucleotides agree with TRBD1. The CDR3 totals 13 residues. V shed 2 bases, J shed 9 bases, and the junction held 6 bases outside the gene matches. Germline lookup yields CDR1 ENHRY and CDR2 SYGVKD. Here the CDR3 DNA reads TGTGCCATCAGTGAGAGGGGGCCCGGGAAAGCTTTCTTT. Its translation: CAISERGPGKAFF.

The V gene is TRBV2, the J gene TRBJ1-1, with TRBD1 matching 7 bases. This CDR3 is built from 16 residues. The germline gives CDR1 SNHLY, CDR2 FYNNEI. V was clipped by 6 bases and J by 0 bases; unmatched bases: 10. The CDR3 DNA follows: TGTGCCAGCAGCGTGACAGGGTATGGCGTGAACACTGAAGCTTTCTTT. It codes for CASSVTGYGVNTEAFF. Drawing the rest from reference TRBV2 and TRBJ1-1, the complete variable domain is EPEVTQTPSHQVTQMGQEVILRCVPISNHLYFYWYRQILGQKVEFLVSFYNNEISEKSEIFDDQFSVERPDGSNFTLKIRSTKLEDSAMYFCASSVTGYGVNTEAFFGQGTRLTVV.

The chain carries TRBV10-3 and TRBJ2-7, with TRBD2 matching 7 bases. This CDR3 is built from 14 residues. Germline V lookup: CDR1 ENHRY, CDR2 SYGVKD. Trimming removed 2 bases from V and 6 bases from J; junction bases left unmatched: 7. As DNA, the CDR3 is TGTGCCATCAGTGAGGGCAGGTCGGGGGGCGAGCAGTACTTC. It specifies CAISEGRSGGEQYF.

This chain uses TRBV28 with TRBJ1-5, with D unclear. This CDR3 is built from 14 residues. V was pared by 5 bases and J by 0 bases, with 8 bases between. Germline assignment: CDR1 MDHEN and CDR2 SYDVKM. CDR3 sequence (DNA): TGTGCCAGCAGTCCGGGAGGTAGCAATCAGCCCCAGCATTTT. Its protein product is CASSPGGSNQPQHF.

This chain joins TRBV18 and TRBJ2-5, with D perhaps matching TRBD2 (6 bases). The CDR3 covers 14 residues. Per the germline V gene, CDR1 is KGHSH and CDR2 is LQKENI. V was cut by 5 bases and J by 4 bases, with 14 bases left in between. The CDR3 is CASSASGDPETQYF. In nucleotides, the CDR3 is TGTGCCAGCTCAGCATCGGGGGACCCAGAGACCCAGTACTTC.

The rearrangement links TRBV5-1 to TRBJ2-3; 7 positions match TRBD2. Trimming at V came to 2 bases and at J to 2 bases, leaving 5 bases not matched to a gene. The CDR3 is 15 residues long. Germline CDR1 SGHRS, CDR2 YFSETQ. The CDR3 bases are TGCGCCAGCAGCTTAGAAAGCGGGAACACAGATACGCAGTATTTT. This translates into CASSLESGNTDTQYF.

This chain links TRBV5-1 with TRBJ2-5; unclear D gene. The ends were cut back, 2 bases at V and 5 bases at J, with 13 bases in the middle. This CDR3 is built from 14 residues. Germline CDR1 SGHRS, CDR2 YFSETQ. The CDR3 protein is CASSFSVRGETQYF. CDR3 in DNA: TGCGCCAGCAGCTTCTCAGTAAGAGGCGAGACCCAGTACTTC.

The V call is TRBV19, the J call TRBJ2-2, with D unresolved. Trimming removed 6 bases from V and 0 bases from J, with 14 bases in between. The CDR3 length is 16 residues. Germline lookup yields CDR1 LNHDA and CDR2 SQIVND (reference sequence). The CDR3: CASSPHAIANTGELFF. The CDR3 DNA reads TGTGCCAGTAGCCCCCACGCGATAGCGAACACCGGGGAGCTGTTTTTT.

CDR3: CASSYSPQGGNQPQHF. Here the CDR3 DNA reads TGTGCCAGCAGTTACTCCCCACAGGGGGGCAATCAGCCCCAGCATTTT. The J gene is TRBJ1-5, the V gene TRBV6-6; 8 nucleotides agree with TRBD1. The V and J ends lost 0 bases and 2 bases, in that order; junction bases with no gene match: 3. From germline, CDR1 is MNHNY and CDR2 SVGAGI (reference sequence). This CDR3 is built from 16 residues.

The J gene is TRBJ2-1, the V gene TRBV10-3; 14 bases fit TRBD2. The J segment lost 6 bases and the V segment lost 6 bases, leaving 7 bases of the junction unmatched. The germline CDR1 and CDR2 sequences are ENHRY and SYGVKD. The CDR3 is 16 amino acids. CDR3 in DNA: TGTGCCATCAGGCGACTAGCGGGAGGGGCCCCCAATGAGCAGTTCTTC. This gives the protein CAIRRLAGGAPNEQFF.

The V call is TRBV7-9, the J call TRBJ1-3; D is undetermined. From germline, CDR1 is SEHNR and CDR2 FQNEAQ (reference sequence). This CDR3 has 16 amino acids. The V end lost 1 base, the J end lost 1 base, and 11 bases lay between the germline ends. CDR3 bases: TGTGCCAGCAGCTTAGTGGGCAGGAATTCTGGAAACACCATATATTTT. Protein sequence: CASSLVGRNSGNTIYF.

The gene calls are TRBV28 and TRBJ2-2; a possible D gene is TRBD2 (5 bases). This CDR3 is built from 14 residues. V was trimmed by 10 bases and J by 0 bases, leaving 12 bases between them. Germline V CDR1 and CDR2: MDHEN, SYDVKM. CDR3 DNA: TGTGCCACCTTCGGGGAACCGAACACCGGGGAGCTGTTTTTT. This translates into CATFGEPNTGELFF.

V and J are TRBV5-6 and TRBJ1-1, with D maybe TRBD1 (5 bases). The V gene's germline CDR1 is SGHDT and CDR2 YYEEEE. V lost 0 bases and J lost 1, with 10 bases in between. The CDR3 totals 15 residues. In DNA form, the CDR3 reads TGTGCCAGCAGCTTGGGGCGGCAGGGGAACACTGAAGCTTTCTTT. Its translation is CASSLGRQGNTEAFF.

This chain connects TRBV28 to TRBJ2-7; weak D call: TRBD1 (5 bases). The CDR3 extends over 14 amino acids. CDR1 is MDHEN and CDR2 is SYDVKM in the germline V gene. The V and J ends lost 4 bases and 7 bases respectively, with 17 bases between them. CDR3 in amino acids: CASSSPTVLREQYF. In DNA form, the CDR3 reads TGTGCCAGCAGTTCCCCGACAGTGCTTAGGGAGCAGTACTTC.